Sequencing of this TCR beta chain was carried out in a study of shared clonotypes between healthy human individuals. Broader study findings: Non-shared clonotypes had lower generation probabilities than clonotypes shared by all four sorted-subset donors.

The deep-level immunoSEQ assay was used. The repertoire was sequenced with immunoSEQ multiplex PCR; TCRdb's copy has only in-frame clones and lacks some. The top ten hold 0.1% to 0.15% of the sample, which has roughly 2.4 million clones, 90% to 97% seen once. V was clipped by 0 bases and J by 4 bases; unmatched bases: 6. There are 16 residues in the CDR3. Germline V gene sequence: CDR1 MNHEY, CDR2 SVGAGI. A word on this clone: Antigen: not known.

Sequences were obtained from naive CD4+ T cells sorted from blood. Subset indicated: CD45RA+ positively selected. This receptor was obtained from a man aged 18 to 35 in good health. The gene calls are TRBV6-5 and TRBJ2-5; 9 bases align to TRBD1. CDR3 amino acids: CASSYSSGTGLETQYF. Here the CDR3 DNA reads TGTGCCAGCAGTTACTCCTCCGGGACAGGGTTAGAGACCCAGTACTTC.